These T cell receptor beta chains were read from a single sample in a study of blood T cells in healthy people across ages. TCRdb reprocessed the 5' RACE reads via MiXCR and lists one record per CDR3 protein. This sample has about 690,000 distinct CDR3 sequences, with over 40% found just once. Sequenced: blood. The source is a man older than 75 in good health. Each CDR3 is given with its conserved first and last residue. A D gene is named only where the DNA matches it firmly.

D: NA
J: TRBJ2-3
V: TRBV2
CDR3: CASRFDSTDTQYF

D: NA
J: TRBJ2-4
V: TRBV7-2
CDR3: CASSRGEGGPLRYF

D: NA
J: TRBJ2-3
V: TRBV12-3/TRBV12-4
CDR3: CASSPMRGDTQYF

D: NA
J: TRBJ1-2
V: TRBV4-1
CDR3: CASSQDLATGGYTF

D: TRBD2
J: TRBJ2-1
V: TRBV28
CDR3: CASSPQLAGVNEQFF

D: TRBD2
J: TRBJ2-1
V: TRBV29-1
CDR3: CSVRTSGGYNEQFF

D: NA
J: TRBJ2-7
V: TRBV20-1
CDR3: CSARVWTNSYEQYF

D: NA
J: TRBJ1-2
V: TRBV7-2
CDR3: CASGADGLLGYTF

D: NA
J: TRBJ1-6
V: TRBV7-2
CDR3: CASSLGRISQSPLHF

D: NA
J: TRBJ2-3
V: TRBV5-8
CDR3: CASSGLWPDTQYF

D: NA
J: TRBJ2-3
V: TRBV11-2
CDR3: CASSLAGMQGSPDTQYF

D: NA
J: TRBJ2-3
V: TRBV7-6
CDR3: CASSQLGDTQYF

D: NA
J: TRBJ2-1
V: TRBV7-2
CDR3: CASSWWGHYNEQFF

D: TRBD1
J: TRBJ2-7
V: TRBV6-2/TRBV6-3
CDR3: CASSPGQWSYEQYF

D: NA
J: TRBJ2-5
V: TRBV24-1
CDR3: CATSDAGAGGGETQYF

D: NA
J: TRBJ1-1
V: TRBV5-1
CDR3: CASSSYGMNTEAFF

D: NA
J: TRBJ2-1
V: TRBV6-6
CDR3: CAANWDSPHNEQFF

D: TRBD2
J: TRBJ2-7
V: TRBV2
CDR3: CASNRVGLASYEQYF

D: NA
J: TRBJ1-5
V: TRBV20-1
CDR3: CSASHTGQGSQPQHF

D: TRBD2
J: TRBJ2-1
V: TRBV18
CDR3: CASSPQEIAGGPVEQFF

D: NA
J: TRBJ1-5
V: TRBV20-1
CDR3: CSARDPLGHSNQPQHF

D: NA
J: TRBJ1-4
V: TRBV5-1
CDR3: CASSSVPPDEKLFF

D: NA
J: TRBJ2-1
V: TRBV18
CDR3: CASSPRGFDEQFF

D: TRBD1
J: TRBJ2-7
V: TRBV7-2
CDR3: CASSLGSGGAAYEQYF

D: NA
J: TRBJ2-1
V: TRBV20-1
CDR3: CSARSVGYNEQFF

D: NA
J: TRBJ2-7
V: TRBV7-8
CDR3: CATDRSGRYNEQYF

D: NA
J: TRBJ2-5
V: TRBV12-3/TRBV12-4
CDR3: CASSPYGGTEETQYF

D: NA
J: TRBJ2-5
V: TRBV28
CDR3: CASRQQGSQETQYF

D: TRBD1
J: TRBJ2-1
V: TRBV7-2
CDR3: CASSGQGFNEQFF

D: NA
J: TRBJ2-6
V: TRBV6-5
CDR3: CASSYSGTSSGANVLTF

D: NA
J: TRBJ2-2
V: TRBV6-5
CDR3: CASRLRGTGELFF

D: TRBD2
J: TRBJ2-5
V: TRBV6-1
CDR3: CASRIGLAGVETQYF

D: NA
J: TRBJ2-5
V: TRBV7-3
CDR3: CASSLMGGPQETQYF

D: NA
J: TRBJ1-5
V: TRBV4-2
CDR3: CASSPLSQQSNQPQHF

D: NA
J: TRBJ2-6
V: TRBV7-2
CDR3: CASSWGARELRTGANVLTF

D: TRBD1
J: TRBJ1-5
V: TRBV5-1
CDR3: CASSDRVGNQPQHF

D: NA
J: NA
V: TRBV7-2
CDR3: CASNLSGYEQYF

D: TRBD1
J: TRBJ2-1
V: TRBV5-1
CDR3: CASSLTGGNVRNEQFF

D: TRBD2
J: TRBJ2-5
V: TRBV6-5
CDR3: CASRGLAGALGETQYF

D: TRBD2
J: TRBJ2-1
V: TRBV20-1
CDR3: CSARTPLAGGPNEQFF